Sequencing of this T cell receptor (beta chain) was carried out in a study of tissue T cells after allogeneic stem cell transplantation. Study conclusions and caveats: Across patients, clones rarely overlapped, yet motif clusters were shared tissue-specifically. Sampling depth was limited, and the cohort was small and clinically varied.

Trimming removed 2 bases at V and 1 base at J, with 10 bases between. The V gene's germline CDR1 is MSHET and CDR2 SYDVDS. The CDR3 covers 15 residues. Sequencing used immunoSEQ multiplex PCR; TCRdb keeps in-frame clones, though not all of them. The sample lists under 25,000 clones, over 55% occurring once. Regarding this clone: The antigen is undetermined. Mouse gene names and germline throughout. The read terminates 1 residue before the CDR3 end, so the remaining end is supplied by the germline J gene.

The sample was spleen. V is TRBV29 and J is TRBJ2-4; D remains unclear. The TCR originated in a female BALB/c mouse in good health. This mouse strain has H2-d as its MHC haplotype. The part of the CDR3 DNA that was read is TGTGCTAGCAGTTTACTCAGGAATGGTCAAAACACCTTGTAC. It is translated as CASSLLRNGQNTLY. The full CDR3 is CASSLLRNGQNTLYF.